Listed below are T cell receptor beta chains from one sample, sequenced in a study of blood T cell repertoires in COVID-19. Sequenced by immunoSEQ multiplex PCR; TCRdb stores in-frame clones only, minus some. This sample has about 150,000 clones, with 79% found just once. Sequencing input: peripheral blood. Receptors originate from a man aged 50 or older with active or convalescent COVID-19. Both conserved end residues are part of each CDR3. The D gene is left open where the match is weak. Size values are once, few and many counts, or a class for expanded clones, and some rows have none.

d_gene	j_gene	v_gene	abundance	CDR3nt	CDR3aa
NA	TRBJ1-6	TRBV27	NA	TGTGCCAGCACCTGGGGCAGCTCCTATAATTCACCCCTCCACTTT	CASTWGSSYNSPLHF
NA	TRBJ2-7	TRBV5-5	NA	TGTGCCAGCACCCTGGCTGGTGGCGAGCAGTACTTC	CASTLAGGEQYF
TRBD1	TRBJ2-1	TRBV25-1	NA	TGTGCCAGCATGAGGACAGGGGGCAGTGATGAGCAGTTCTTC	CASMRTGGSDEQFF
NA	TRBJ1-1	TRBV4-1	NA	TGCGCCAGCAGCCAATTTAACAGCGGGGTTGGAACTGAAGCTTTCTTT	CASSQFNSGVGTEAFF
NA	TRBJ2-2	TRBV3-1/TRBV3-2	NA	TGTGCCAGCAGCCAAAGCGGAGGGATTAACACCGGGGAGCTGTTTTTT	CASSQSGGINTGELFF
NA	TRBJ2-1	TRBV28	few	TGTGCCAGCAGTTCCTCCTTAGGGGGGGGGAAACTTAGAAATGAGCAGTTCTTC	CASSSSLGGGKLRNEQFF
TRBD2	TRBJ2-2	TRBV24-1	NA	TGTGCCACCAGTGATCCGGGACTAGCGGGGACCGGGGAGCTGTTTTTT	CATSDPGLAGTGELFF
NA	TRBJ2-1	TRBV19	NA	TGTGCCAGTAACCCTAGGGGGTCCTACAATGAGCAGTTCTTC	CASNPRGSYNEQFF
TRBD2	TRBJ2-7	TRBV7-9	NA	TGTGCCAGCAGCCCGAGCGGGGGAGGTTTCTACGAGCAGTACTTC	CASSPSGGGFYEQYF
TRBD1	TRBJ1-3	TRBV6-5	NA	TGTGCCAGCATCGACAGGGGTGGAAACACCATATATTTT	CASIDRGGNTIYF
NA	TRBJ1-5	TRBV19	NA	TGTGCCAGTAGTGAACAGGGAGGGGGCAATCAGCCCCAGCATTTT	CASSEQGGGNQPQHF